This TCR beta chain comes out of a study of T cell responses to AZD1222 COVID-19 vaccine. Losses at the gene ends were 3 bases for V and 1 base for J; bases not matched to a gene: 5. The germline V gene has CDR1 SGHTA and CDR2 FQGNSA. CDR3 size: 16 residues. This clone has a single count. Sequencing was performed with immunoSEQ multiplex PCR; in TCRdb, only in-frame clones are kept and a portion is missing. In the table there are 90,000 to 120,000 clones, around nine tenths of which are singletons. The sequence came from an adult who received the AZD1222 COVID-19 vaccine. This sample comprised peripheral blood, obtained 28 days after the second AZD1222 dose. The V and J genes are TRBV7-2 and TRBJ2-3; 9 bases align to TRBD2. The CDR3 here is CASSFFERGGTDTQYF. The CDR3 DNA sequence: TGTGCCAGCAGCTTCTTCGAGCGGGGGGGCACAGATACGCAGTATTTT.